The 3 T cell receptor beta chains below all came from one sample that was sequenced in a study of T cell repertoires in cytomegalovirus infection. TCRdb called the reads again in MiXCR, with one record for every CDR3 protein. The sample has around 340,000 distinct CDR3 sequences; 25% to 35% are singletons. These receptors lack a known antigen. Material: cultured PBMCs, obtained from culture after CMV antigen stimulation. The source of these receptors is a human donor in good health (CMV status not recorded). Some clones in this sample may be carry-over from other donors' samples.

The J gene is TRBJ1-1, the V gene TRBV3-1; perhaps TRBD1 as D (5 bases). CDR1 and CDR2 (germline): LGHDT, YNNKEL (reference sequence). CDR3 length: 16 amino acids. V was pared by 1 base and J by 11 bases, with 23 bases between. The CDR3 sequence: CASSQGGTIGLGMAFF. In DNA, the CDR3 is TGTGCCAGCAGCCAAGGTGGGACGATAGGATTGGGTATGGCTTTCTTT.

The CDR3 is CAISELNTEAFF. CDR3 bases: TGTGCCATCAGTGAGTTGAACACTGAAGCTTTCTTT. The chain has TRBV10-3 and TRBJ1-1; D not resolved. CDR3 length: 12 residues. The germline CDR1 and CDR2 sequences are ENHRY and SYGVKD. V was clipped by 1 base and J by 0 bases, with 0 bases between them.

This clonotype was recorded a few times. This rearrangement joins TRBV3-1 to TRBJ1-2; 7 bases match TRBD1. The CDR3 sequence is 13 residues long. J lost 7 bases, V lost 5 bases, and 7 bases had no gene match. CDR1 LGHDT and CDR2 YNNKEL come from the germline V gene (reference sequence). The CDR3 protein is CASSVDREGGYTF. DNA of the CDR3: TGTGCCAGCAGCGTAGACAGGGAAGGTGGCTACACCTTC.